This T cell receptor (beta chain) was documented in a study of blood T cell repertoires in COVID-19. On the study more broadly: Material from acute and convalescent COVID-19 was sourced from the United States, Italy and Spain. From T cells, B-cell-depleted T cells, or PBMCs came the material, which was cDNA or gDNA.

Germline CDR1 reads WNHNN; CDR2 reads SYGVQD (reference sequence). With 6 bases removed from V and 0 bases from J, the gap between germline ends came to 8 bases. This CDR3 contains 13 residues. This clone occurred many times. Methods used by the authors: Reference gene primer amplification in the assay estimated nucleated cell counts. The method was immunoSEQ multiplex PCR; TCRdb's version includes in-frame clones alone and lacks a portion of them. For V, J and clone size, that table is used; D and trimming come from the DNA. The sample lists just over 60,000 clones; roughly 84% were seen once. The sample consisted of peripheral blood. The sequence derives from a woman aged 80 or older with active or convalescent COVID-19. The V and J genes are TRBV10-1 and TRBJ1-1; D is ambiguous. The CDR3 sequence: CASRANLNTEAFF. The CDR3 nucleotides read TGCGCCAGCAGAGCGAATCTGAACACTGAAGCTTTCTTT.